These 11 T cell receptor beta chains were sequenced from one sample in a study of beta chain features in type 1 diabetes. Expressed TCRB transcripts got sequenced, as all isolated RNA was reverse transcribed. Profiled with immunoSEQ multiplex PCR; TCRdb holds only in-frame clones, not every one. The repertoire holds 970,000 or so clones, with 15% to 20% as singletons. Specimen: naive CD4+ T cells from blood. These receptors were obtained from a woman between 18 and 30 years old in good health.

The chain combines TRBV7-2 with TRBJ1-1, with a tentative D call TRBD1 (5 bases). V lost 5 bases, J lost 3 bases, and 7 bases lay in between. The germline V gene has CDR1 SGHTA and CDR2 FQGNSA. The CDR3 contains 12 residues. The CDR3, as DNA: TGTGCCAGCAGCCGGGGGGACACTGAAGCTTTCTTT. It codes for CASSRGDTEAFF.

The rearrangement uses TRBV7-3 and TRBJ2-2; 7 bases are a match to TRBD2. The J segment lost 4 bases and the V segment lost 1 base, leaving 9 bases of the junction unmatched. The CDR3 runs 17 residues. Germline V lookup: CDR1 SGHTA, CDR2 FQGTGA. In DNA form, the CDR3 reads TGTGCCAGCAGCTTAATAGGTGGCGGGAGTATCACCGGGGAGCTGTTTTTT. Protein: CASSLIGGGSITGELFF. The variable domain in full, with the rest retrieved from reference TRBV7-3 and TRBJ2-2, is GAGVSQTPSNKVTEKGKYVELRCDPISGHTALYWYRQSLGQGPEFLIYFQGTGAADDSGLPNDRFFAVRPEGSVSTLKIQRTERGDSAVYLCASSLIGGGSITGELFFGEGSRLTVL.

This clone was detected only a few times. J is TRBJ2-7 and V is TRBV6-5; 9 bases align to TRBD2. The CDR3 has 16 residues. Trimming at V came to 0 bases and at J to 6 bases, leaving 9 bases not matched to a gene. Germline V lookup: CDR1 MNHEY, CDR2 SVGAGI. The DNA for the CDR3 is TGTGCCAGCAGTTACTCCAAACGAGCGGGAGGCGGCGAGCAGTACTTC. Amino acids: CASSYSKRAGGGEQYF.

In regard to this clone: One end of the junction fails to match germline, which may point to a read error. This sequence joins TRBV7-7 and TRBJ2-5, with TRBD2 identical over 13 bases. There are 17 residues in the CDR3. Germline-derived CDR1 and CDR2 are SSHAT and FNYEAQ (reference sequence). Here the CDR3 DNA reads TGTGCTAGCAGCCAACTCGGACTAGCGGGAGAACAAAAGACCCAGTACTTC. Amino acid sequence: CASSQLGLAGEQKTQYF.

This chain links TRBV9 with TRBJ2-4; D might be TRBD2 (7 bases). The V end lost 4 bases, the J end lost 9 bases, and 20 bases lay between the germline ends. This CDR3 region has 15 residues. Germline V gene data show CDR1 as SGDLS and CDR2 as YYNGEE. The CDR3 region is CASSPSGGANSIQYF. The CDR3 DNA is TGTGCCAGCAGCCCCTCTGGGGGGGCGAATAGCATTCAGTACTTC.

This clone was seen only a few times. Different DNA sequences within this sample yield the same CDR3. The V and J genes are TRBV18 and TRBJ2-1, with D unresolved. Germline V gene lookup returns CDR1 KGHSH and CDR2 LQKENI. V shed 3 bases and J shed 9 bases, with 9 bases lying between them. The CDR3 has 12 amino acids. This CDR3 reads CASSPRLGEQFF. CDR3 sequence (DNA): TGTGCCAGCTCACCTCGGCTAGGTGAGCAGTTCTTC.

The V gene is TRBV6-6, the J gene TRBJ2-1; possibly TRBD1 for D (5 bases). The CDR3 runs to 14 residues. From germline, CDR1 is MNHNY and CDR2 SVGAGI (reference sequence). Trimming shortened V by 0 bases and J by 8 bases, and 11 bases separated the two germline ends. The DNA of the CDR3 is TGTGCCAGCAGTTACTCGGAAGGGGCATATGAGCAGTTCTTC. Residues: CASSYSEGAYEQFF.

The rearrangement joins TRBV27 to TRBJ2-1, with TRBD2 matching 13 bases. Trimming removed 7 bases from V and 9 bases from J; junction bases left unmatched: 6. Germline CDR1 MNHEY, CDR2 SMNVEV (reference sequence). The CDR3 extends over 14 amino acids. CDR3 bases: TGTGCCAGCACCCCAACTAGCGGGAGGGGTGAGCAGTTCTTC. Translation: CASTPTSGRGEQFF.

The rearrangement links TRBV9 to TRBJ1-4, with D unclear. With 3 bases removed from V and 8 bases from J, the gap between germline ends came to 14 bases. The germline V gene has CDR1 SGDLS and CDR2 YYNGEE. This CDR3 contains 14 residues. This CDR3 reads CASSGTATSEKLFF. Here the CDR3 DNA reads TGTGCCAGCAGCGGGACGGCGACATCAGAAAAACTGTTTTTT.

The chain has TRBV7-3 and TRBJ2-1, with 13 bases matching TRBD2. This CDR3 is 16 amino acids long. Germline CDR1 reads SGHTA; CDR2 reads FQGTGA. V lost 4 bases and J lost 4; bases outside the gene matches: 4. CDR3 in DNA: TGTGCCAGCAGCTCCCGGACTAGCGGGAGATACAATGAGCAGTTCTTC. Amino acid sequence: CASSSRTSGRYNEQFF.

The CDR3 DNA reads TGTGCCAGCAGCCAAGCAGGGACAGAGAACACCGGGGAGCTGTTTTTT. Translation gives CASSQAGTENTGELFF. The chain employs TRBV4-2 and TRBJ2-2; 7 bases are a match to TRBD1. Germline-derived CDR1 and CDR2 are LGHNA and YNFKEQ. The CDR3 has 16 residues. V lost 1 base, J lost 1 base, and 3 bases stayed unmatched.